Listed here are 14 T cell receptor beta chains from one sample, sequenced in a study of blood T cells in healthy people across ages. PCR was performed a second time for about 6 to 11 cycles using a sample-barcoded 5' primer and a J-beta primer mix. TCRdb re-derived calls from the 5' RACE reads in MiXCR, one entry per CDR3 protein. The table includes 1.4 million to 1.5 million distinct CDR3 sequences, around 42% detected once. The sequenced sample consisted of blood. The source is a woman younger than 35 in good health.

This clonotype was seen a handful of times. The J gene is TRBJ2-7, the V gene TRBV29-1, with D perhaps given as TRBD1 or TRBD2 (5 bases each). The CDR3 consists of 11 residues. Germline V gene data show CDR1 as SQVTM and CDR2 as ANQGSEA. V lost 6 bases to trimming and J lost 6 bases, with 12 bases between them. CDR3 residues: CSVSGTTEQYF. The CDR3 DNA reads as TGCAGCGTCTCCGGGACGACCGAGCAGTACTTC.

This clonotype has more than one count but fewer than ten. The chain is built from TRBV5-1 and TRBJ2-1, with D possibly being TRBD1 (6 bases). In germline, CDR1 is SGHRS, CDR2 YFSETQ. The CDR3 sequence is 13 residues long. V lost 6 bases and J lost 6, with 13 bases in between. The CDR3 coding sequence is TGCGCCAGCAACCGGGACAACTCCAATGAGCAGTTCTTC. This encodes CASNRDNSNEQFF. Looking up the rest from reference TRBV5-1 and TRBJ2-1 gives the full variable domain: KAGVTQTPRYLIKTRGQQVTLSCSPISGHRSVSWYQQTPGQGLQFLFEYFSETQRNKGNFPGRFSGRQFSNSRSEMNVSTLELGDSALYLCASNRDNSNEQFFGPGTRLTVL.

This clonotype occurred a few times. This chain connects TRBV10-3 to TRBJ1-4; D is unclear. Between the trimmed V and J ends, which lost 0 bases and 0 bases, there was a span of 8 bases. Germline CDR1 reads ENHRY; CDR2 reads SYGVKD. This CDR3 is built from 16 residues. The CDR3 spells CAISESGEATNEKLFF. The CDR3 bases are TGTGCCATCAGTGAGTCCGGTGAGGCAACTAATGAAAAACTGTTTTTT.

A few counts support this clonotype. The CDR3 DNA is TGTGCTAGTGGAAACGGACAGTATAATTCACCCCTCCACTTT. Its translation is CASGNGQYNSPLHF. The chain links TRBV12-5 to TRBJ1-6, with D perhaps matching TRBD1 (6 bases). This CDR3 has 14 amino acids. From germline, CDR1 is LGHNT and CDR2 FRNRAP. V was trimmed by 6 bases and J by 4 bases, leaving 10 bases between them.

This clonotype was counted between two and nine times. This chain uses TRBV29-1 with TRBJ2-7, with D unclear. The V and J ends lost 5 bases and 0 bases respectively, with 11 bases between them. CDR1 SQVTM and CDR2 ANQGSEA come from the germline V gene. The CDR3 is 13 amino acids. In DNA, the CDR3 is TGCAGCGTTACGGACCAGAGCTCCTACGAGCAGTACTTC. Translated: CSVTDQSSYEQYF.

This clonotype has just a few counts. The CDR3 loop is CASSLTQGKTETQYF. For the CDR3, the DNA is TGTGCCAGCAGTCTGACACAGGGGAAAACGGAGACCCAGTACTTC. The genes are TRBV12-3 or TRBV12-4 and TRBJ2-7, with 7 positions matching TRBD1. Near its end, the DNA agrees better with TRBJ2-5, so the J call may be wrong. This CDR3 has 15 residues.

The chain joins TRBV12-3 or TRBV12-4 to TRBJ2-7; D is unresolved. V shed 1 base and J shed 7 bases, with 20 bases lying between them. The CDR3 spans 16 residues. The CDR3 DNA is TGTGCCAGCAGTTTAGACGTAGGAAAGATTAGCAATGAGCAGTACTTC. Translation gives CASSLDVGKISNEQYF.

This clonotype was counted only a few times. The chain is built from TRBV12-3 or TRBV12-4 and TRBJ1-2; a weak D match, TRBD1 (5 bases). The V end was cut by 6 bases, the J end by 7 bases, with 15 bases between. This CDR3 is built from 13 residues. For the CDR3, the DNA is TGTGCCAGCAGGTCTCAGGGTACAGGTGGCTACACCTTC. Protein sequence: CASRSQGTGGYTF.

This rearrangement joins TRBV4-1 to TRBJ1-1; 8 bases align to TRBD1. The CDR3 sequence is 15 residues long. CDR1 and CDR2 from the germline V gene are MGHRA and YSYEKL. V shed 2 bases, J shed 7 bases, and the junction held 9 bases outside the gene matches. CDR3 protein: CASSQITRGRGEAFF. CDR3 in DNA: TGCGCCAGCAGCCAAATTACCAGGGGGCGAGGTGAAGCTTTCTTT.

This sequence joins TRBV24-1 and TRBJ2-3, with D hard to call. The CDR3 covers 12 residues. Germline values: CDR1 KGHDR, CDR2 SFDVKD. V lost 9 bases and J 3 bases, leaving 9 bases between the germline ends. CDR3 coding DNA: TGTGCCACCGCGGATGTAACAGATACGCAGTATTTT. This codes for CATADVTDTQYF.

This chain connects TRBV5-5 to TRBJ1-4; 7 positions match TRBD1. Germline loops: CDR1 SGHKS, CDR2 YYEKEE (reference sequence). CDR3 length: 16 amino acids. The junction had 10 bases not matched to a gene; V was cut back by 4 bases and J by 4 bases. The CDR3 DNA follows: TGTGCCAGCAGCCCCGACTTGACAGGGTTTAATGAAAAACTGTTTTTT. It is translated as CASSPDLTGFNEKLFF. Full variable domain (outside the CDR3, taken from reference TRBV5-5 and TRBJ1-4): DAGVTQSPTHLIKTRGQQVTLRCSPISGHKSVSWYQQVLGQGPQFIFQYYEKEERGRGNFPDRFSARQFPNYSSELNVNALLLGDSALYLCASSPDLTGFNEKLFFGSGTQLSVL.

The genes are TRBV12-5 and TRBJ2-7, with 13 bases identical to TRBD2. The J segment lost 0 bases and the V segment lost 6 bases, leaving 14 bases of the junction unmatched. This CDR3 contains 19 residues. The germline V gene encodes CDR1 LGHNT and CDR2 FRNRAP. CDR3 amino acids: CASGPLPGLAGPFSYEQYF. CDR3 coding DNA: TGTGCTAGTGGCCCCCTCCCGGGACTAGCGGGACCCTTCTCCTACGAGCAGTACTTC.

The chain links TRBV3-1 to TRBJ2-3, with 11 positions matching TRBD2. Germline V lookup: CDR1 LGHDT, CDR2 YNNKEL (reference sequence). There are 19 residues in the CDR3. V dropped 3 bases and J dropped 0; count of bases not matched to a gene: 11. The CDR3 DNA sequence: TGTGCCAGCAGCCAGGGGACTAGCGGACCTACACTGAGCACAGATACGCAGTATTTT. Protein sequence: CASSQGTSGPTLSTDTQYF.

The chain combines TRBV6-5 with TRBJ1-4; possible D gene TRBD1, 5 bases. Trimming pared 0 bases from V and 3 bases from J, leaving 14 bases between. CDR3 size: 17 residues. Germline V gives CDR1 MNHEY, CDR2 SVGAGI. In DNA form, the CDR3 reads TGTGCCAGCAGTTACTCGAGGTCCCCAGGGTCTAATGAAAAACTGTTTTTT. Its translation is CASSYSRSPGSNEKLFF.